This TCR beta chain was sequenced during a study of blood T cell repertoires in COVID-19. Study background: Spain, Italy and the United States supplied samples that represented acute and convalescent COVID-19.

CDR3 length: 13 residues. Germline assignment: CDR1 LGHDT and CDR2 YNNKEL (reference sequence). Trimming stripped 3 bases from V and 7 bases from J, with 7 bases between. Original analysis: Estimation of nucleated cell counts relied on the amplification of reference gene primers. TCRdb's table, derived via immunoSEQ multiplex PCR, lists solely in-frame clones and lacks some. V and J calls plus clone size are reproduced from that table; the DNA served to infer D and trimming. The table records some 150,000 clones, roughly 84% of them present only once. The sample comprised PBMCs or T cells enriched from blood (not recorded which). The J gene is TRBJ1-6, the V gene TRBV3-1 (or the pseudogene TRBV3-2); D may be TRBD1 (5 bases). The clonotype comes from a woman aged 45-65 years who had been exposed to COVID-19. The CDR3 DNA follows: TGTGCCAGCAGCCAGGGGCGGAATTCACCCCTCCACTTT. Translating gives CASSQGRNSPLHF.